The TCR beta chain under discussion was sequenced for a study of cytomegalovirus exposure and HLA in healthy donors. Findings of the study overall: What a later analysis showed was that several of the most significant clusters appeared linked to common viral pathogens.

The PCR was carried out with 60 Vbeta primers and 13 Jbeta primers. Produced via immunoSEQ multiplex PCR; TCRdb's table is partial and in-frame only. The sample carries 100,000 to 150,000 clones, 74% recorded once. As regards this clone: What it binds is not known.

The J segment lost 4 bases and the V segment lost 3 bases, leaving 5 bases of the junction unmatched. Germline CDR1 reads GTSNPN; CDR2 reads SVGIG (reference sequence). The CDR3 is made up of 14 amino acids. This sequence joins TRBV30 and TRBJ2-2; 7 nucleotides align to TRBD2. Sequences were obtained from PBMCs. The TCR comes from a woman aged 50 to 65 in good health and CMV-seropositive. The CDR3 region is CAWRGGGGTGELFF. The CDR3 DNA is TGTGCCTGGAGGGGAGGCGGGGGCACCGGGGAGCTGTTTTTT.